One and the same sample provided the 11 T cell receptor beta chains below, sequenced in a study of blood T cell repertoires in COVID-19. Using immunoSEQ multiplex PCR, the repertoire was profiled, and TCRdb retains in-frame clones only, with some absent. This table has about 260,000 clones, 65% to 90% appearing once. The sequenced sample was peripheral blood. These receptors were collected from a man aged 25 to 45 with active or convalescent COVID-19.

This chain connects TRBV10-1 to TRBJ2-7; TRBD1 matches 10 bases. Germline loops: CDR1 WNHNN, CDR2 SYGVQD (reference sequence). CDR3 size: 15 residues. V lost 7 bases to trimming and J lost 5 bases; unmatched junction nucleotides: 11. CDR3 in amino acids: CASILRQGALNEQYF. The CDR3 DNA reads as TGCGCCAGCATTTTGCGACAGGGGGCGCTGAACGAGCAGTACTTC.

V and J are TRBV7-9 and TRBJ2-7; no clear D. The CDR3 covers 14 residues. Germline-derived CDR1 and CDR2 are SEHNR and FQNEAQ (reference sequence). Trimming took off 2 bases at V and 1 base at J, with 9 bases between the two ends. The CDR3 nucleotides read TGTGCCAGCAGCTTATCCGACACTTCCTACGAGCAGTACTTC. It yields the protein CASSLSDTSYEQYF.

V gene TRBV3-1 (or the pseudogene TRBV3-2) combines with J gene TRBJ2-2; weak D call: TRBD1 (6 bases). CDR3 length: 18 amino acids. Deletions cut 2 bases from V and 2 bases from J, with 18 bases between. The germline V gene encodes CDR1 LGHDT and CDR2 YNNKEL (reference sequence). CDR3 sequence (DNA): TGTGCCAGCAGCCAACTCATCTGGGGACAAAAAAACACCGGGGAGCTGTTTTTT. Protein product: CASSQLIWGQKNTGELFF.

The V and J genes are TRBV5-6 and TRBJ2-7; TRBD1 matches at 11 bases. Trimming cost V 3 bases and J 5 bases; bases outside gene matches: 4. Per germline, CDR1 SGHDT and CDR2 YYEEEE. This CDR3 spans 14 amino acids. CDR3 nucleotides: TGTGCCAGCAGCTCCGGGACAGGGGGTGACGAGCAGTACTTC. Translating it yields CASSSGTGGDEQYF.

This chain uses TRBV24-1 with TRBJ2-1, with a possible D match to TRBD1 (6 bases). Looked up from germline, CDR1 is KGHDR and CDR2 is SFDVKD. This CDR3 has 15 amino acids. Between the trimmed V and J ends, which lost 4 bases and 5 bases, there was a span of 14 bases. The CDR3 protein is CATSDPGHENNEQFF. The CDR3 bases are TGTGCCACCAGTGACCCGGGACACGAGAACAATGAGCAGTTCTTC.

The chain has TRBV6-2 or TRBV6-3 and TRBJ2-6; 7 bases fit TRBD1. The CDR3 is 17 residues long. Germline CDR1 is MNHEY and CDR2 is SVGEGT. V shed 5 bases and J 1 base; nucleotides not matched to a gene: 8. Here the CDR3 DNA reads TGTGCCAGCAGTCAACAAACAGGGGCATCTGGGGCCAACGTCCTGACTTTC. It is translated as CASSQQTGASGANVLTF.

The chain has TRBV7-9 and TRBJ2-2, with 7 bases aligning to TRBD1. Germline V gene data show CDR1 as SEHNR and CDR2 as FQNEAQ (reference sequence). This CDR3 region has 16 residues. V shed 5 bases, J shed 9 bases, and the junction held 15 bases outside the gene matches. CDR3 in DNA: TGTGCCAGCAGCGAAAGAGGGACAGCAAACTTTAGGGAGCTGTTTTTT. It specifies CASSERGTANFRELFF.

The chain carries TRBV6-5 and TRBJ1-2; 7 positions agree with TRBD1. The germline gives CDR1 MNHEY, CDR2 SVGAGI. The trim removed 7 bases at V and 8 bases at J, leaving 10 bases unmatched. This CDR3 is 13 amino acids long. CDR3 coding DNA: TGTGCCAGCACCATGAGACAGGGCCTCGGCTACACCTTC. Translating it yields CASTMRQGLGYTF.

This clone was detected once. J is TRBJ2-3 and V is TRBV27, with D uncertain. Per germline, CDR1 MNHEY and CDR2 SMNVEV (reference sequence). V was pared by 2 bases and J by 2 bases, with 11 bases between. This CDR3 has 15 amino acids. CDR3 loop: CASSLGQVYTDTQYF. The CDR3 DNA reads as TGTGCCAGCAGTTTAGGGCAGGTCTACACAGATACGCAGTATTTT.

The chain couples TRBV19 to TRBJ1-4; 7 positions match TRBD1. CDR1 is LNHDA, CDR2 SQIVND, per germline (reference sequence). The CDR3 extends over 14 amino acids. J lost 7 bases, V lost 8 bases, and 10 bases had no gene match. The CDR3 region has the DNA TGTGCCAGTGGTGAAAACAGGGGCGGTGAAAAACTGTTTTTT. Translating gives CASGENRGGEKLFF. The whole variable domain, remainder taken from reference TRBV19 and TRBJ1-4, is DGGITQSPKYLFRKEGQNVTLSCEQNLNHDAMYWYRQDPGQGLRLIYYSQIVNDFQKGDIAEGYSVSREKKESFPLTVTSAQKNPTAFYLCASGENRGGEKLFFGSGTQLSVL.

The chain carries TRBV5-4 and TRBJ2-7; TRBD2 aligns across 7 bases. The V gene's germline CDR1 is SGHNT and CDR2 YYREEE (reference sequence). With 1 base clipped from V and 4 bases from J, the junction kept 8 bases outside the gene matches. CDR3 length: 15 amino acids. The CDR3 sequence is CASSLPGLAVYEQYF. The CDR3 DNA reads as TGTGCCAGCAGCTTGCCAGGGCTAGCGGTTTACGAGCAGTACTTC.